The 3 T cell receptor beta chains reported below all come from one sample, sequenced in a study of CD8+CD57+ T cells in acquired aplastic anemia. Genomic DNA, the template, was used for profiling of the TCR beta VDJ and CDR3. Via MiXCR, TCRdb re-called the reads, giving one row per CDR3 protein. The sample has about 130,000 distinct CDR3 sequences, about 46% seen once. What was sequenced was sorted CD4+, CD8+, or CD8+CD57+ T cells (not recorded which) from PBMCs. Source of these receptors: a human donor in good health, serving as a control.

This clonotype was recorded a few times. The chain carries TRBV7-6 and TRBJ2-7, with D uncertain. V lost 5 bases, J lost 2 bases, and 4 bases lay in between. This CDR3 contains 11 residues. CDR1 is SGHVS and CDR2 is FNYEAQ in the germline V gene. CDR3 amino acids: CASSSTYEQYF. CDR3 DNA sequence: TGTGCCAGCAGCAGTACCTACGAGCAGTACTTC. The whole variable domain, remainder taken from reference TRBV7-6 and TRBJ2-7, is GAGVSQSPRYKVTKRGQDVALRCDPISGHVSLYWYRQALGQGPEFLTYFNYEAQQDKSGLPNDRFSAERPEGSISTLTIQRTEQRDSAMYRCASSSTYEQYFGPGTRLTVT.

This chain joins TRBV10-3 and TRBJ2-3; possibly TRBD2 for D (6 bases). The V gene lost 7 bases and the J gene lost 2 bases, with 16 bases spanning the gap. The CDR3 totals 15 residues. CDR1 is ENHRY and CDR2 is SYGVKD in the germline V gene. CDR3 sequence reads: CAITRKGTDTDTQYF. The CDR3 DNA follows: TGTGCCATCACCAGGAAAGGGACTGACACAGATACGCAGTATTTT.

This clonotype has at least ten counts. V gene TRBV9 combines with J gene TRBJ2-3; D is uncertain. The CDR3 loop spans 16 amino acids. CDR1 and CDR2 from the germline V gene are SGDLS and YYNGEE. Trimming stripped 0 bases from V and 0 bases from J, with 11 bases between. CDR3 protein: CASSVAVQPSTDTQYF. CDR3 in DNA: TGTGCCAGCAGCGTAGCGGTACAACCTAGCACAGATACGCAGTATTTT.